This TCR beta chain derives from a study of human T cells and chemical hapten exposure. General observations from the study: Controls formed significantly fewer large CDR3 similarity clusters than expanded TCRs did.

Each cDNA molecule in the library carried unique molecular identifiers. TCRdb processed the RACE reads anew with MiXCR; each CDR3 protein has one entry. The data hold about 250,000 distinct CDR3 sequences, with just under 8% observed a single time. The time point denotes: pre-sensitization, week 0. Treatment of the sample: therapeutic diphenylcyclopropenone sensitization with weekly scalp DPC. This clonotype has only a few counts. No antigen is known for it. The germline V and J ends were trimmed by 3 bases and 10 bases, with 10 bases remaining between them. The CDR3 runs 11 residues. CDR1 is DFQATT, CDR2 SNEGSKA, per germline (reference sequence).

The starting material was whole blood, obtained in connection with sensitization to the hapten diphenylcyclopropenone (DPC). The chain joins TRBV20-1 to TRBJ2-1; tentative D call: TRBD2 (5 bases). This clonotype was obtained from a man younger than 35 with alopecia areata. Some clones in this sample may be carry-over from other donors' samples. As DNA, the CDR3 is TGCAGTGCTAGGGAGGACGTAGAGCAGTTCTTC. Translating gives CSAREDVEQFF.